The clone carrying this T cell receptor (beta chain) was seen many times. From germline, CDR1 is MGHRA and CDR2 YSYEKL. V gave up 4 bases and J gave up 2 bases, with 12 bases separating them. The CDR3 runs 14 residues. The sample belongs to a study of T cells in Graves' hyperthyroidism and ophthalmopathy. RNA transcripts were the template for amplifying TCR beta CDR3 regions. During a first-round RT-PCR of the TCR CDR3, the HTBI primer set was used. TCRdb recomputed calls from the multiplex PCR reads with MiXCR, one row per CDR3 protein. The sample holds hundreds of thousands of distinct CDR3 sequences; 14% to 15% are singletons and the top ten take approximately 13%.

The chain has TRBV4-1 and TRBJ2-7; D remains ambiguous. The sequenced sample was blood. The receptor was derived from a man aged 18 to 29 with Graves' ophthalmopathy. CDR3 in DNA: TGCGCCAGCAGCCGCCAGACGGATACCTACGAGCAGTACTTC. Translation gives CASSRQTDTYEQYF.